The following is a T cell receptor beta chain sequence with its context. Its antigen remains unknown. The sample is drawn from a study of blood T cells in healthy people across ages. Study observations and caveats: With age, beta diversity per million T cells declined roughly linearly, significantly by 35 to 40.

Germline values: CDR1 DFQATT, CDR2 SNEGSKA (reference sequence). The CDR3 is 15 amino acids. Primed by a sample-barcoded 5' primer and a J-beta primer mix, a second PCR proceeded for roughly 6 to 12 cycles. TCRdb independently ran MiXCR on the 5' RACE reads; one entry per CDR3 protein. The sample holds fewer than 800,000 distinct CDR3 sequences, roughly 21% seen once. Healthy Caucasian individuals from Russia aged 6 to 90 served as donors. The material sequenced was blood. The receptor comes from a man between 65 and 85 years old in good health. V usage is TRBV20-1 and J usage is TRBJ2-5; TRBD2 aligns across 10 bases. The J call is doubtful: the DNA matches TRBJ2-1 better. The CDR3 coding sequence is TGCAGTGCTACGAAAGCGGGGGGGTCCTACAATGAGCAGTTCTTC. It specifies CSATKAGGSYNEQFF.